Below are 32 T cell receptor beta chains sequenced from a single sample in a study of blood T cell repertoires in COVID-19. Assay used: immunoSEQ multiplex PCR; TCRdb lists only in-frame clones, some missing. This table holds fewer than 250,000 clones, around 82% found once. Sample: peripheral blood. These receptors originate from a woman between 70 and 85 years old with acute or convalescent COVID-19.

The chain carries TRBV6-1 and TRBJ1-2; D is uncertain. Germline CDR1 MNHNS, CDR2 SASEGT. CDR3 length: 14 amino acids. V was clipped by 2 bases and J by 9 bases, with 16 bases between them. CDR3 DNA: TGTGCCAGCAGTGAACCCGGGTTGTCGGGTAGCTACACCTTC. Residues: CASSEPGLSGSYTF.

This sequence joins TRBV28 and TRBJ1-2; the match to TRBD1 covers 10 bases. The V segment lost 7 bases and the J segment 7 bases; nucleotides outside the gene matches: 21. This CDR3 comprises 18 residues. In germline, CDR1 is MDHEN, CDR2 SYDVKM. The CDR3 spells CASTSASMWDRGSGGYTF. The CDR3 region has the DNA TGTGCCAGCACCTCCGCTAGCATGTGGGACAGGGGATCAGGTGGCTACACCTTC.

The chain recombines TRBV19 with TRBJ2-1; D is unresolved. Trimming stripped 5 bases from V and 7 bases from J, with 9 bases between. CDR1 is LNHDA, CDR2 SQIVND, per germline (reference sequence). The CDR3 runs to 12 residues. Here the CDR3 DNA reads TGTGCCAGTAGTCCAAGCCGAAATGAGCAGTTCTTC. Translated, it gives CASSPSRNEQFF. Filled out from reference TRBV19 and TRBJ2-1, the complete variable domain reads DGGITQSPKYLFRKEGQNVTLSCEQNLNHDAMYWYRQDPGQGLRLIYYSQIVNDFQKGDIAEGYSVSREKKESFPLTVTSAQKNPTAFYLCASSPSRNEQFFGPGTRLTVL.

This clone was picked up a small number of times. The J gene is TRBJ2-7, the V gene TRBV5-1; unclear D gene. Trimming removed 1 base from V and 2 bases from J, with 7 bases in between. This CDR3 region has 13 residues. Germline lookup yields CDR1 SGHRS and CDR2 YFSETQ. The CDR3 is CASSLNSPYEQYF. In DNA form, the CDR3 reads TGCGCCAGCAGCTTGAACAGCCCCTACGAGCAGTACTTC.

The J gene is TRBJ1-2, the V gene TRBV18, with TRBD1 matching 11 bases. The CDR3 sequence is 14 residues long. Germline trimming cut 2 bases from V and 7 bases from J; bases unmatched to any gene: 3. Germline V gene data show CDR1 as KGHSH and CDR2 as LQKENI. The CDR3 DNA reads TGTGCCAGCTCACCAGGACAGGGGGCGCCTGGCTACACCTTC. Translating gives CASSPGQGAPGYTF.

The J gene is TRBJ1-2, the V gene TRBV9, with 7 bases identical to TRBD1. Unmatched junction bases numbered 9, after V lost 3 bases and J lost 4 bases. Germline loops: CDR1 SGDLS, CDR2 YYNGEE. This CDR3 has 15 residues. CDR3 loop: CASSGTAGGFYGYTF. The CDR3 bases are TGTGCCAGCAGCGGGACGGCAGGGGGATTCTATGGCTACACCTTC.

The rearrangement links TRBV6-2 or TRBV6-3 to TRBJ2-5; 8 bases map to TRBD1. Germline assignment: CDR1 MNHEY and CDR2 SVGEGT. The J segment lost 2 bases and the V segment lost 0 bases, leaving 8 bases of the junction unmatched. This CDR3 spans 17 amino acids. The CDR3 coding sequence is TGTGCCAGCAGTTACTCACGGGACAGGCAAGTACAAGAGACCCAGTACTTC. The encoded protein is CASSYSRDRQVQETQYF.

The chain combines TRBV28 with TRBJ2-7; possibly TRBD1 for D (5 bases). The CDR3 contains 13 residues. V gave up 5 bases and J gave up 3 bases, with 11 bases separating them. Germline CDR1 and CDR2: MDHEN and SYDVKM. CDR3 region: CASSPTAIYEQYF. The CDR3 nucleotides read TGTGCCAGCAGTCCGACAGCAATCTACGAGCAGTACTTC. Looking up the rest from reference TRBV28 and TRBJ2-7 gives the full variable domain: DVKVTQSSRYLVKRTGEKVFLECVQDMDHENMFWYRQDPGLGLRLIYFSYDVKMKEKGDIPEGYSVSREKKERFSLILESASTNQTSMYLCASSPTAIYEQYFGPGTRLTVT.

This clone was counted a few times. The chain carries TRBV12-5 and TRBJ2-3; 7 nucleotides line up with TRBD1. The CDR3 totals 15 residues. Germline-derived CDR1 and CDR2 are LGHNT and FRNRAP. The V segment lost 7 bases and the J segment 0 bases; nucleotides outside the gene matches: 7. Here the CDR3 DNA reads TGTGCTAGTGCCAAAGAGGGACAGAGCACAGATACGCAGTATTTT. As protein: CASAKEGQSTDTQYF.

The chain joins TRBV19 to TRBJ2-2; 8 bases line up with TRBD2. This CDR3 is built from 15 residues. The J segment lost 3 bases and the V segment lost 6 bases, leaving 6 bases of the junction unmatched. Germline values: CDR1 LNHDA, CDR2 SQIVND (reference sequence). The CDR3 DNA sequence: TGTGCCAGTAGGGGGGGACTAGTTGACACCGGGGAGCTGTTTTTT. Encoded protein: CASRGGLVDTGELFF.

This sequence joins TRBV6-2 or TRBV6-3 and TRBJ1-5; 10 bases align to TRBD1. The J segment lost 6 bases and the V segment lost 3 bases, leaving 5 bases of the junction unmatched. The germline V gene has CDR1 MNHEY and CDR2 SVGEGT. The CDR3 loop spans 15 amino acids. CDR3: CASSYGWDRGQPQHF. The CDR3 DNA reads as TGTGCCAGCAGTTATGGATGGGACAGGGGTCAGCCCCAGCATTTT.

The gene calls are TRBV7-2 and TRBJ2-3; the D gene is possibly TRBD2 (7 bases). Per the germline V gene, CDR1 is SGHTA and CDR2 is FQGNSA. This CDR3 is 16 amino acids long. V was clipped by 2 bases and J by 5 bases, with 17 bases between them. The CDR3 bases are TGTGCCAGCAGCTTAAATGCTGGGGGGGCCGGAGATACGCAGTATTTT. As protein: CASSLNAGGAGDTQYF.

This clone has just one count. The chain couples TRBV5-6 to TRBJ2-6; D is uncertain. V was clipped by 0 bases and J by 1 base, with 5 bases between them. Per germline, CDR1 SGHDT and CDR2 YYEEEE. CDR3 length equals 15 residues. The chain's CDR3 is CASSLGGSGANVLTF. CDR3 DNA sequence: TGTGCCAGCAGCTTGGGCGGATCTGGGGCCAACGTCCTGACTTTC.

The J gene is TRBJ1-5, the V gene TRBV27; D might be TRBD1 (5 bases). The CDR3 loop spans 16 amino acids. Germline CDR1 reads MNHEY; CDR2 reads SMNVEV (reference sequence). V was cut by 3 bases and J by 2 bases, with 14 bases left in between. CDR3 in DNA: TGTGCCAGCAGTTTGGCCCGCGACAGCCGCAATCAGCCCCAGCATTTT. Translating it yields CASSLARDSRNQPQHF.

The sample holds one count of this clone. This chain connects TRBV4-2 to TRBJ1-2; D remains unclear. The V end lost 1 base, the J end lost 4 bases, and 16 bases lay between the germline ends. Germline V gene data show CDR1 as LGHNA and CDR2 as YNFKEQ. This CDR3 has 16 residues. CDR3 amino acids: CASSQVSLEDTYGYTF. In nucleotides, the CDR3 is TGTGCCAGCAGCCAAGTTTCCCTAGAAGATACCTATGGCTACACCTTC.

The J gene is TRBJ1-2, the V gene TRBV5-1; the D is unclear. V shed 0 bases and J shed 8 bases, with 17 bases lying between them. Germline lookup yields CDR1 SGHRS and CDR2 YFSETQ. The CDR3 is 15 amino acids. The CDR3 nucleotides read TGCGCCAGCAGCTTGGCCGACACGGCTGGCGAGGGCTACACCTTC. The encoded protein is CASSLADTAGEGYTF.

CDR3 sequence (DNA): TGTGCCAGCAGCCAAGGAGGGACAGGGGCGACTCGAGGAGGCTACACCTTC. This sequence encodes CASSQGGTGATRGGYTF. The gene calls are TRBV3-1 (or the pseudogene TRBV3-2) and TRBJ1-2; 10 nucleotides line up with TRBD1. CDR3 length: 17 amino acids. J lost 8 bases, V lost 1 base, and 13 bases had no gene match. Germline V gene sequence: CDR1 LGHDT, CDR2 YNNKEL (reference sequence).

This clone came up a few times. This chain joins TRBV6-4 and TRBJ2-5; 11 bases agree with TRBD2. This CDR3 has 15 residues. V was pared by 2 bases and J by 5 bases, with 4 bases of the junction left unmatched. Per the germline V gene, CDR1 is MRHNA and CDR2 is SNTAGT. The CDR3 here is CASSDVAGGLETQYF. In DNA form, the CDR3 reads TGTGCCAGCAGTGACGTAGCGGGGGGGCTTGAGACCCAGTACTTC.

J is TRBJ2-7 and V is TRBV6-6; weak D call: TRBD2 (6 bases). This CDR3 is built from 15 residues. Germline V CDR1 and CDR2: MNHNY, SVGAGI (reference sequence). V was trimmed by 8 bases and J by 4 bases, leaving 21 bases between them. CDR3 in amino acids: CASGQGLGAGYEQYF. CDR3 nucleotides: TGTGCCAGCGGGCAGGGTTTAGGCGCGGGGTACGAGCAGTACTTC.

The V gene is TRBV24-1, the J gene TRBJ2-2; 7 bases match TRBD1. Germline trimming cut 1 base from V and 5 bases from J; bases unmatched to any gene: 3. CDR3 length: 15 residues. The germline V gene has CDR1 KGHDR and CDR2 SFDVKD. The CDR3 DNA is TGTGCCACCAGTGATTTTGGGACAGAGACCGGGGAGCTGTTTTTT. This codes for CATSDFGTETGELFF.

The J gene is TRBJ1-6, the V gene TRBV3-1 (or the pseudogene TRBV3-2); 7 bases match TRBD1. The germline V gene encodes CDR1 LGHDT and CDR2 YNNKEL (reference sequence). The CDR3 contains 16 residues. V was pared by 6 bases and J by 8 bases, with 13 bases of the junction left unmatched. The CDR3 protein is CASSLDRVGDYSPLHF. The CDR3 DNA follows: TGTGCCAGCAGTCTAGACAGGGTCGGGGATTATTCACCCCTCCACTTT.

The rearrangement joins TRBV24-1 to TRBJ2-1; possibly TRBD1 for D (5 bases). The CDR3 spans 13 residues. Trimming took off 5 bases at V and 9 bases at J, with 13 bases between the two ends. The germline gives CDR1 KGHDR, CDR2 SFDVKD. DNA of the CDR3: TGTGCCACCAGTGGTCAGACAGTGCCTGAGCAGTTCTTC. Translation gives CATSGQTVPEQFF.

This clone was observed a few times. This chain links TRBV18 with TRBJ1-1; 9 positions agree with TRBD1. Germline CDR1 and CDR2: KGHSH and LQKENI. The CDR3 is made up of 14 amino acids. Trimming at V came to 3 bases and at J to 6 bases, leaving 5 bases not matched to a gene. The CDR3 sequence: CASSPGQGLAEAFF. In DNA, the CDR3 is TGTGCCAGCTCACCGGGACAGGGTCTGGCTGAAGCTTTCTTT.

This clone was observed at least ten times. V is TRBV15 and J is TRBJ1-4; TRBD1 might be the D (5 bases). Germline V CDR1 and CDR2: LNHNV, YYDKDF (reference sequence). The CDR3 is 16 residues long. V was clipped by 0 bases and J by 2 bases, with 10 bases between them. The CDR3 loop reads CATSREGVVTNEKLFF. In nucleotides, the CDR3 is TGTGCCACCAGCAGAGAAGGGGTTGTTACTAATGAAAAACTGTTTTTT.

This chain connects TRBV28 to TRBJ1-5; 9 nucleotides agree with TRBD1. Per the germline V gene, CDR1 is MDHEN and CDR2 is SYDVKM. The CDR3 loop spans 17 amino acids. J lost 3 bases, V lost 5 bases, and 11 bases had no gene match. CDR3 DNA: TGTGCCAGCAGTACCGGGACAGGGCGAGTCTTCAATCAGCCCCAGCATTTT. It encodes CASSTGTGRVFNQPQHF.

V gene TRBV2 combines with J gene TRBJ2-1; 10 bases match TRBD2. Unmatched junction bases numbered 5, after V lost 5 bases and J lost 4 bases. The CDR3 sequence is 15 residues long. The V gene's germline CDR1 is SNHLY and CDR2 FYNNEI. The CDR3 DNA sequence: TGTGCCAGCAGTTCGACTAGCGGGTTGTACAATGAGCAGTTCTTC. Translated: CASSSTSGLYNEQFF.

V is TRBV28 and J is TRBJ1-5; D perhaps matches TRBD1 (5 bases). The CDR3 spans 14 residues. Germline values: CDR1 MDHEN, CDR2 SYDVKM. Deletions cut 2 bases from V and 5 bases from J, with 10 bases between. CDR3 in amino acids: CASSLPGFDQPQHF. In DNA, the CDR3 is TGTGCCAGCAGTTTACCAGGGTTTGATCAGCCCCAGCATTTT.

J is TRBJ1-2 and V is TRBV12-3 or TRBV12-4; D remains ambiguous. The ends were cut back, 3 bases at V and 4 bases at J, with 9 bases in the middle. The CDR3 is 13 residues long. CDR3 protein: CASSLKGGYGYTF. CDR3 nucleotides: TGTGCCAGCAGTTTGAAGGGAGGCTATGGCTACACCTTC.

This clone turned up a few times. The chain uses TRBV7-9 and TRBJ1-1; D not resolved. The length of the CDR3 is 15 residues. V lost 5 bases and J 1 base, leaving 14 bases between the germline ends. Germline V gene sequence: CDR1 SEHNR, CDR2 FQNEAQ (reference sequence). The CDR3 nucleotides are TGTGCCAGCAGCCTCTTGGTTACGAGGAACACTGAAGCTTTCTTT. This encodes CASSLLVTRNTEAFF.

The chain has TRBV6-6 and TRBJ1-1; perhaps TRBD1 as D (6 bases). The germline CDR1 and CDR2 sequences are MNHNY and SVGAGI (reference sequence). Trimming stripped 6 bases from V and 6 bases from J, with 11 bases between. The CDR3 is made up of 12 amino acids. This CDR3 reads CASSIQGPEAFF. CDR3 coding DNA: TGTGCCAGCAGCATACAGGGCCCTGAAGCTTTCTTT.

This chain connects TRBV5-1 to TRBJ2-1; 9 bases are a match to TRBD1. CDR3 length: 16 amino acids. V was clipped by 4 bases and J by 6 bases; unmatched bases: 11. Per the germline V gene, CDR1 is SGHRS and CDR2 is YFSETQ. CDR3 nucleotides: TGCGCCAGCAGCCGGGCAGGGACAGGGTCAGGCAATGAGCAGTTCTTC. Translation gives CASSRAGTGSGNEQFF.

J is TRBJ1-6 and V is TRBV19, with 7 nucleotides matching TRBD1. The CDR3 runs to 15 residues. The V gene end was trimmed by 1 base and the J gene end by 10 bases; junction bases not matched to a gene: 7. CDR1 LNHDA and CDR2 SQIVND come from the germline V gene (reference sequence). The CDR3: CASSIVGRGSSPLHF. The CDR3, as DNA: TGTGCCAGTAGTATAGTGGGCAGGGGGTCATCACCCCTCCACTTT.